These T cell receptor gamma chains were read from a single sample in a study of Vδ1+ human thymocytes. TCRdb re-processed the multiplex PCR reads via CATT. The repertoire includes more than 9,000 gamma-chain clones, under 55% of them detected once, and approximately 1.9% sits in the top ten. Sequencing input: Vdelta1+ gamma-delta thymocytes from the thymus. The source is a boy less than two years old who had congenital heart surgery. Each CDR3 is given with its conserved first and last residue. A row's size may be missing; if present it is once, few, many or a size class.

v_call: TRGV3
cdr3_length: 11
j_call: TRGJ1/TRGJ2
clone_size: -
cdr3_aa: CATWDGSKKLF
cdr3_nt: TGTGCCACCTGGGACGGCAGTAAGAAACTCTTT

v_call: TRGV9
cdr3_length: 13
j_call: TRGJ1/TRGJ2
clone_size: few
cdr3_aa: CALWEGLGYKKLF
cdr3_nt: TGTGCCTTGTGGGAGGGCCTGGGGTATAAGAAACTCTTT

v_call: TRGV8
cdr3_length: 15
j_call: TRGJ1/TRGJ2
clone_size: few
cdr3_aa: CATWDSGSGYYKKLF
cdr3_nt: TGTGCCACCTGGGATAGTGGCTCCGGATATTATAAGAAACTCTTT

v_call: TRGV9
cdr3_length: 11
j_call: TRGJ1/TRGJ2
clone_size: medium-sized
cdr3_aa: CALWEYYKKLF
cdr3_nt: TGTGCCTTGTGGGAGTATTATAAGAAACTCTTT

v_call: TRGV4
cdr3_length: 11
j_call: TRGJ1/TRGJ2
clone_size: few
cdr3_aa: CATWDGGKKLF
cdr3_nt: TGTGCCACCTGGGATGGGGGAAAGAAACTCTTT

v_call: TRGV5
cdr3_length: 12
j_call: TRGJ1/TRGJ2
clone_size: medium-sized
cdr3_aa: CATWDSYYKKLF
cdr3_nt: TGTGCCACCTGGGACAGTTATTATAAGAAACTCTTT

v_call: TRGV9
cdr3_length: 14
j_call: TRGJ1/TRGJ2
clone_size: -
cdr3_aa: CALWEAFKGYKKLF
cdr3_nt: TGTGCCTTGTGGGAGGCGTTTAAGGGTTATAAGAAACTCTTT

v_call: TRGV2
cdr3_length: 14
j_call: TRGJP2
clone_size: -
cdr3_aa: CATWDGRSDWIKTF
cdr3_nt: TGTGCCACCTGGGACGGACGGTCGGATTGGATCAAGACGTTT

v_call: TRGV9
cdr3_length: 13
j_call: TRGJ1/TRGJ2
clone_size: few
cdr3_aa: CALWEVTDYKKLF
cdr3_nt: TGTGCCTTGTGGGAGGTGACGGATTATAAGAAACTCTTT

v_call: TRGV9
cdr3_length: 11
j_call: TRGJ1/TRGJ2
clone_size: -
cdr3_aa: CALWVGNKKLF
cdr3_nt: TGTGCCTTGTGGGTCGGCAATAAGAAACTCTTT

v_call: TRGV8
cdr3_length: 10
j_call: TRGJ1/TRGJ2
clone_size: -
cdr3_aa: CATWAYKKLF
cdr3_nt: TGTGCCACCTGGGCCTATAAGAAACTCTTT

v_call: TRGV9
cdr3_length: 15
j_call: TRGJ1/TRGJ2
clone_size: -
cdr3_aa: CALWEQNSNYYKKLF
cdr3_nt: TGTGCCTTGTGGGAGCAGAATTCGAATTATTATAAGAAACTCTTT

v_call: TRGV4
cdr3_length: 11
j_call: TRGJ1/TRGJ2
clone_size: -
cdr3_aa: CATWDASRKLF
cdr3_nt: TGTGCCACCTGGGATGCTTCAAGGAAACTCTTT

v_call: TRGV9
cdr3_length: 13
j_call: TRGJ1/TRGJ2
clone_size: -
cdr3_aa: CALWEVDSYKKLF
cdr3_nt: TGTGCCTTGTGGGAGGTGGATAGTTATAAGAAACTCTTT

v_call: TRGV9
cdr3_length: 14
j_call: TRGJ1/TRGJ2
clone_size: -
cdr3_aa: CALWGDLNYYKKLF
cdr3_nt: TGTGCCTTGTGGGGGGATTTGAATTATTATAAGAAACTCTTT

v_call: TRGV9
cdr3_length: 12
j_call: TRGJP2
clone_size: -
cdr3_aa: CALWEEDWIKTF
cdr3_nt: TGTGCCTTGTGGGAGGAGGATTGGATCAAGACGTTT

v_call: TRGV4
cdr3_length: 12
j_call: TRGJ1/TRGJ2
clone_size: few
cdr3_aa: CATWDPYYKKLF
cdr3_nt: TGTGCCACCTGGGATCCTTATTATAAGAAACTCTTT

v_call: TRGV9
cdr3_length: 9
j_call: TRGJ1/TRGJ2
clone_size: medium-sized
cdr3_aa: CALWEVQLF
cdr3_nt: TGTGCCTTGTGGGAGGTCCAACTCTTT

v_call: TRGV9
cdr3_length: 17
j_call: TRGJP
clone_size: -
cdr3_aa: CALWEINQELGKKIKVF
cdr3_nt: TGTGCCTTGTGGGAGATAAACCAAGAGTTGGGCAAAAAAATCAAGGTATTT

v_call: TRGV9
cdr3_length: 13
j_call: TRGJ1/TRGJ2
clone_size: few
cdr3_aa: CALWERRDYKKLF
cdr3_nt: TGTGCCTTGTGGGAAAGAAGGGATTATAAGAAACTCTTT

v_call: TRGV9
cdr3_length: 13
j_call: TRGJ1/TRGJ2
clone_size: few
cdr3_aa: CALWEVANVKKLF
cdr3_nt: TGTGCCTTGTGGGAGGTTGCGAACGTCAAGAAACTCTTT

v_call: TRGV4
cdr3_length: 15
j_call: TRGJP2
clone_size: -
cdr3_aa: CATWDRNRSDWIKTF
cdr3_nt: TGTGCCACCTGGGATAGAAACCGTAGTGATTGGATCAAGACGTTT

v_call: TRGV4
cdr3_length: 12
j_call: TRGJ1/TRGJ2
clone_size: -
cdr3_aa: CATWGLYYKKLF
cdr3_nt: TGTGCCACCTGGGGCCTATATTATAAGAAACTCTTT

v_call: TRGV9
cdr3_length: 13
j_call: TRGJ1/TRGJ2
clone_size: few
cdr3_aa: CALWEVQFAWKLF
cdr3_nt: TGTGCCTTGTGGGAGGTGCAATTCGCGTGGAAGCTCTTT

v_call: TRGV4
cdr3_length: 15
j_call: TRGJ1/TRGJ2
clone_size: -
cdr3_aa: CATGRLYSNRVGKLF
cdr3_nt: TGTGCCACGGGCCGTCTCTATAGTAACAGGGTTGGGAAACTCTTT

v_call: TRGV9
cdr3_length: 11
j_call: TRGJP1
clone_size: -
cdr3_aa: CALWEGWFKIF
cdr3_nt: TGTGCCTTGTGGGAGGGTTGGTTCAAGATATTT

v_call: TRGV5
cdr3_length: 13
j_call: TRGJ1/TRGJ2
clone_size: few
cdr3_aa: CATWDKSYYKKLF
cdr3_nt: TGTGCCACCTGGGACAAGAGCTATTATAAGAAACTCTTT

v_call: TRGV9
cdr3_length: 15
j_call: TRGJ1/TRGJ2
clone_size: -
cdr3_aa: CALWEVQEGKGKKLF
cdr3_nt: TGTGCCTTGTGGGAGGTGCAAGAGGGAAAGGGGAAGAAACTCTTT

v_call: TRGV9
cdr3_length: 14
j_call: TRGJ1/TRGJ2
clone_size: -
cdr3_aa: CALWEVGVYYKKLF
cdr3_nt: TGTGCCTTGTGGGAGGTCGGAGTTTATTATAAGAAACTCTTT

v_call: TRGV9
cdr3_length: 14
j_call: TRGJP2
clone_size: -
cdr3_aa: CALWEGSSDWIKTF
cdr3_nt: TGTGCCTTGTGGGAAGGTAGTAGTGATTGGATCAAGACGTTT

v_call: TRGV4
cdr3_length: 14
j_call: TRGJ1/TRGJ2
clone_size: few
cdr3_aa: CATWDGLGYYKKLF
cdr3_nt: TGTGCCACCTGGGATGGGCTAGGTTATTATAAGAAACTCTTT

v_call: TRGV3
cdr3_length: 12
j_call: TRGJP2
clone_size: few
cdr3_aa: CATWDRDWIKTF
cdr3_nt: TGTGCCACCTGGGACAGGGATTGGATCAAGACGTTT

v_call: TRGV4
cdr3_length: 9
j_call: TRGJ1/TRGJ2
clone_size: -
cdr3_aa: CATFYKKLF
cdr3_nt: TGTGCCACCTTCTATAAGAAACTCTTT

v_call: TRGV9
cdr3_length: 14
j_call: TRGJ1/TRGJ2
clone_size: -
cdr3_aa: CALWEGTNYYKKLF
cdr3_nt: TGTGCCTTGTGGGAGGGCACGAATTATTATAAGAAACTCTTT

v_call: TRGV9
cdr3_length: 11
j_call: TRGJ1/TRGJ2
clone_size: few
cdr3_aa: CALWENYKKLF
cdr3_nt: TGTGCCTTGTGGGAAAATTATAAGAAACTCTTT

v_call: TRGV5
cdr3_length: 15
j_call: TRGJP2
clone_size: -
cdr3_aa: CAAWDGFSGEWIKTF
cdr3_nt: TGTGCCGCCTGGGACGGGTTTTCAGGTGAGTGGATCAAGACGTTT

v_call: TRGV9
cdr3_length: 12
j_call: TRGJ1/TRGJ2
clone_size: -
cdr3_aa: CALWESYQGKLF
cdr3_nt: TGTGCCTTGTGGGAGTCTTACCAGGGGAAACTCTTT

v_call: TRGV5
cdr3_length: 12
j_call: TRGJ1/TRGJ2
clone_size: few
cdr3_aa: CATWDGVYKKLF
cdr3_nt: TGTGCCACCTGGGACGGGGTTTATAAGAAACTCTTT

v_call: TRGV9
cdr3_length: 13
j_call: TRGJP2
clone_size: few
cdr3_aa: CALWEPDDWIKTF
cdr3_nt: TGTGCCTTGTGGGAGCCCGATGATTGGATCAAGACGTTT

v_call: TRGV3
cdr3_length: 16
j_call: TRGJP2
clone_size: -
cdr3_aa: CATWDMPHSSDWIKTF
cdr3_nt: TGTGCCACCTGGGACATGCCCCATAGTAGTGATTGGATCAAGACGTTT

v_call: TRGV3
cdr3_length: 12
j_call: TRGJ1/TRGJ2
clone_size: -
cdr3_aa: CATWDRNYKKLF
cdr3_nt: TGTGCCACCTGGGACAGGAATTATAAGAAACTCTTT

v_call: TRGV5
cdr3_length: 12
j_call: TRGJ1/TRGJ2
clone_size: -
cdr3_aa: CATWDRPSKKLF
cdr3_nt: TGTGCCACCTGGGACAGGCCTAGTAAGAAACTCTTT

v_call: TRGV9
cdr3_length: 12
j_call: TRGJ1/TRGJ2
clone_size: few
cdr3_aa: CALGEVQCKKLF
cdr3_nt: TGTGCCTTGGGGGAGGTGCAGTGTAAGAAACTCTTT

v_call: TRGV9
cdr3_length: 10
j_call: TRGJ1/TRGJ2
clone_size: few
cdr3_aa: CALWEVEKLF
cdr3_nt: TGTGCCTTGTGGGAGGTGGAGAAACTCTTT

v_call: TRGV5
cdr3_length: 12
j_call: TRGJ1/TRGJ2
clone_size: -
cdr3_aa: CATWDRQYKKLF
cdr3_nt: TGTGCCACCTGGGACAGGCAGTACAAGAAACTCTTT

v_call: TRGV9
cdr3_length: 12
j_call: TRGJ1/TRGJ2
clone_size: few
cdr3_aa: CALGEVQWEKLF
cdr3_nt: TGTGCCTTGGGGGAGGTGCAATGGGAGAAACTCTTT

v_call: TRGV4
cdr3_length: 13
j_call: TRGJ1/TRGJ2
clone_size: -
cdr3_aa: CATWDRDCYKKLF
cdr3_nt: TGTGCCACCTGGGATAGAGACTGTTATAAGAAACTCTTT

v_call: TRGV9
cdr3_length: 13
j_call: TRGJ1/TRGJ2
clone_size: few
cdr3_aa: CALWEARWSKKLF
cdr3_nt: TGTGCCTTGTGGGAGGCACGTTGGTCCAAGAAACTCTTT

v_call: TRGV4
cdr3_length: 12
j_call: TRGJ1/TRGJ2
clone_size: -
cdr3_aa: CATWVTGYKKLF
cdr3_nt: TGTGCCACCTGGGTAACAGGTTATAAGAAACTCTTT

v_call: TRGV2
cdr3_length: 11
j_call: TRGJ1/TRGJ2
clone_size: few
cdr3_aa: CATHRFYKKLF
cdr3_nt: TGTGCCACCCACCGGTTCTATAAGAAACTCTTT

v_call: TRGV9
cdr3_length: 16
j_call: TRGJ1/TRGJ2
clone_size: few
cdr3_aa: CALWEVHHRNYYKKLF
cdr3_nt: TGTGCCTTGTGGGAGGTGCATCATAGAAATTATTATAAGAAACTCTTT

v_call: TRGV5
cdr3_length: 12
j_call: TRGJ1/TRGJ2
clone_size: -
cdr3_aa: CATWDRPLPKLF
cdr3_nt: TGTGCCACCTGGGACAGGCCTCTCCCCAAACTCTTT

v_call: TRGV9
cdr3_length: 14
j_call: TRGJ1/TRGJ2
clone_size: -
cdr3_aa: CALWEATGGYKKLF
cdr3_nt: TGTGCCTTGTGGGAGGCCACGGGGGGTTATAAGAAACTCTTT

v_call: TRGV2
cdr3_length: 11
j_call: TRGJ1/TRGJ2
clone_size: -
cdr3_aa: CATWDDYKKLF
cdr3_nt: TGTGCCACCTGGGACGACTATAAGAAACTCTTT

v_call: TRGV9
cdr3_length: 13
j_call: TRGJ1/TRGJ2
clone_size: -
cdr3_aa: CALWEVQRDKKLF
cdr3_nt: TGTGCCTTGTGGGAGGTGCAAAGGGATAAGAAACTCTTT

v_call: TRGV9
cdr3_length: 13
j_call: TRGJ1/TRGJ2
clone_size: -
cdr3_aa: CALWEVHYYKKLF
cdr3_nt: TGTGCCTTGTGGGAAGTCCATTATTATAAGAAACTCTTT

v_call: TRGV9
cdr3_length: 13
j_call: TRGJ1/TRGJ2
clone_size: few
cdr3_aa: CALWEGTKDKKLF
cdr3_nt: TGTGCCTTGTGGGAGGGGACTAAAGATAAGAAACTCTTT

v_call: TRGV3
cdr3_length: 13
j_call: TRGJ1/TRGJ2
clone_size: medium-sized
cdr3_aa: CATWDGNYYKKLF
cdr3_nt: TGTGCCACCTGGGACGGGAATTATTATAAGAAACTCTTT

v_call: TRGV9
cdr3_length: 12
j_call: TRGJ1/TRGJ2
clone_size: few
cdr3_aa: CALWPGGYKKLF
cdr3_nt: TGTGCCTTGTGGCCGGGCGGTTATAAGAAACTCTTT